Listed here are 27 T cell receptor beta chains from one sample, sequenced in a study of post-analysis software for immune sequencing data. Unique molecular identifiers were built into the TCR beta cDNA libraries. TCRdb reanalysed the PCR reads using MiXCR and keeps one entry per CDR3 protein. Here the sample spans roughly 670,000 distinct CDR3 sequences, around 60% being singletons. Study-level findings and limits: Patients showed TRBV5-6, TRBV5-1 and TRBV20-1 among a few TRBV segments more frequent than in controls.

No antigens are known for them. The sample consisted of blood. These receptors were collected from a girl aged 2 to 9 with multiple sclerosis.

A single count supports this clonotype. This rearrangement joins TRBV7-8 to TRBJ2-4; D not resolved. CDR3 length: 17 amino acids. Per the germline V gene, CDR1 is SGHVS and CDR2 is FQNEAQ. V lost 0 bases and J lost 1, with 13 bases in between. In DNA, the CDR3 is TGTGCCAGCAGCTTAGCGCGTCTAGTTGGGGCCAAAAACATTCAGTACTTC. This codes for CASSLARLVGAKNIQYF.

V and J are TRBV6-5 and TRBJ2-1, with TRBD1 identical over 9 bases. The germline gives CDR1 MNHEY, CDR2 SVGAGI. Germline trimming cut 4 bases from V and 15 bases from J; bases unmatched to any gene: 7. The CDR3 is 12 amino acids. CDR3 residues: CASSSTGTGRFF. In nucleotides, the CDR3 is TGTGCCAGCAGTTCTACCGGGACAGGGCGGTTCTTC.

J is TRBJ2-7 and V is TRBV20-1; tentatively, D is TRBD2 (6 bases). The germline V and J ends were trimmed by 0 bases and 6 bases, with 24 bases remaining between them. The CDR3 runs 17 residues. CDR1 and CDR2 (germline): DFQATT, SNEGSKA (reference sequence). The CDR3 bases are TGCAGTGCTAGAGACCGGGATGCTAGCGCCTTACGGGGCGAGCAGTACTTC. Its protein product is CSARDRDASALRGEQYF.

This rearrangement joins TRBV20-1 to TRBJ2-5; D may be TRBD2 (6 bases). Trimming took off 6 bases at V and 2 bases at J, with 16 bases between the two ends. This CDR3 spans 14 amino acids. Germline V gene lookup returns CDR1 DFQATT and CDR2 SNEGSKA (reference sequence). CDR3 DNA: TGCAGTGCCTTGAAGAGGGAGGTTCAAGAGACCCAGTACTTC. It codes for CSALKREVQETQYF.

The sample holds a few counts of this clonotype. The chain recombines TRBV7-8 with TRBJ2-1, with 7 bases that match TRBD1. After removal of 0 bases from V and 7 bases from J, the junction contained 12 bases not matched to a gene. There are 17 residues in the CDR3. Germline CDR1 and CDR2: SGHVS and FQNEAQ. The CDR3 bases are TGTGCCAGCAGCTTAGCCTCCAGACAGGGAATAGGTAATGAGCAGTTCTTC. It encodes CASSLASRQGIGNEQFF.

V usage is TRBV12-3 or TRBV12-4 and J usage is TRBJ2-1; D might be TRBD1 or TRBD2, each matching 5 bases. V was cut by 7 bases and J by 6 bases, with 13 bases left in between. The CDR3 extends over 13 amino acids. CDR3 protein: CASTPGGGNEQFF. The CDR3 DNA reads TGTGCCAGCACCCCAGGTGGGGGCAATGAGCAGTTCTTC.

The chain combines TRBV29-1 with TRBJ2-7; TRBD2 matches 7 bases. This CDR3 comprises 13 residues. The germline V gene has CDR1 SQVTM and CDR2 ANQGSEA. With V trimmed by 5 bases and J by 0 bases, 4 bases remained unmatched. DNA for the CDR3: TGCAGCGTTTCTAGCGGATACTCCTACGAGCAGTACTTC. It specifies CSVSSGYSYEQYF.

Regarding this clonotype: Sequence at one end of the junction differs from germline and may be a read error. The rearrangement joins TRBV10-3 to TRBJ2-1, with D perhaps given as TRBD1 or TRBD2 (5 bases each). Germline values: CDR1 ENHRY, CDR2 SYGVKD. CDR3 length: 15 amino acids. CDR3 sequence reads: CAISDRDGYYNERFF. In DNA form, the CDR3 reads TGTGCCATCAGTGACCGGGACGGATACTACAATGAGCGGTTCTTC.

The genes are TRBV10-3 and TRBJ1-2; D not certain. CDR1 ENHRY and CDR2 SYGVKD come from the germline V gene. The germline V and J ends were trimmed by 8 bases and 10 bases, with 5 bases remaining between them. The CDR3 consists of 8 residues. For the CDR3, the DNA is TGTGCCATCGGGAACTACACCTTC. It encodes CAIGNYTF.

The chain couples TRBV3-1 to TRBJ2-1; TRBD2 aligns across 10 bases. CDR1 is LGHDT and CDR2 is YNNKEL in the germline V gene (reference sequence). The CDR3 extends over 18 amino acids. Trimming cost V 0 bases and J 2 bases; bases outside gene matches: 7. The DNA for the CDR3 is TGTGCCAGCAGCCAAGATCTAGCGGGAGTCGGCGCCTACAATGAGCAGTTCTTC. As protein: CASSQDLAGVGAYNEQFF.

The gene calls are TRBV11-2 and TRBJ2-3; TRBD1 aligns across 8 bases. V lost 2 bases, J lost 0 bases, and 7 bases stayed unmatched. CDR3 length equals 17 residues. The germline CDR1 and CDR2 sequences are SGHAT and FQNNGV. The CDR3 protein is CASSLYGGQDSTDTQYF. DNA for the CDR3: TGTGCCAGCAGCTTATATGGGGGACAGGATAGCACAGATACGCAGTATTTT. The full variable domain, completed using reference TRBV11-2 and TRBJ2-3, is EAGVAQSPRYKIIEKRQSVAFWCNPISGHATLYWYQQILGQGPKLLIQFQNNGVVDDSQLPKDRFSAERLKGVDSTLKIQPAKLEDSAVYLCASSLYGGQDSTDTQYFGPGTRLTVL.

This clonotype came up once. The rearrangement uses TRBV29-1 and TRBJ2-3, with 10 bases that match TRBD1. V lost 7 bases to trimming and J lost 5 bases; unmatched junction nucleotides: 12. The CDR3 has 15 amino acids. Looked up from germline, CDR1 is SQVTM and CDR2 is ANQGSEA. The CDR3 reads CSGKKDRGLRDTQYF. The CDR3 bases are TGCAGCGGGAAAAAGGACAGGGGGTTAAGAGATACGCAGTATTTT.

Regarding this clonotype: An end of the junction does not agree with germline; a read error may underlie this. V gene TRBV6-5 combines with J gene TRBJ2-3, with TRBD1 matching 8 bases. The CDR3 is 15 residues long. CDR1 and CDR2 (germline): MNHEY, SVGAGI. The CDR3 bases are TGTGCCAGCAGATCCGGGACAGGTTCCGCAGATGCGCAGTATTTT. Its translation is CASRSGTGSADAQYF.

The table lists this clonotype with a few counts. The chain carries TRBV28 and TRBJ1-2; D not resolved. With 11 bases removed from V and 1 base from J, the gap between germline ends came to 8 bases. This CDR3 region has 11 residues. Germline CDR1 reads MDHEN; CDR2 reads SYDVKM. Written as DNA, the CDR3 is TGTGCCGGTTACCATAACTATGGCTACACCTTC. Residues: CAGYHNYGYTF.

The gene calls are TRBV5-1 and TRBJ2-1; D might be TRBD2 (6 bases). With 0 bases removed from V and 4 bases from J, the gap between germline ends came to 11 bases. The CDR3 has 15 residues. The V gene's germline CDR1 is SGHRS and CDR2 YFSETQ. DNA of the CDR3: TGCGCCAGCAGCTTGGCCGGGAGCGCTTACAATGAGCAGTTCTTC. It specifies CASSLAGSAYNEQFF.

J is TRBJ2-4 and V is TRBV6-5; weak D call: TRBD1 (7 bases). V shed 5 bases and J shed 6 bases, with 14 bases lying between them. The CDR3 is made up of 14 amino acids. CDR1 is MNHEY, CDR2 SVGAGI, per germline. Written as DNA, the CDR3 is TGTGCCAGCAGTGGGGGGACAGTGGGAAACATTCAGTACTTC. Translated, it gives CASSGGTVGNIQYF.

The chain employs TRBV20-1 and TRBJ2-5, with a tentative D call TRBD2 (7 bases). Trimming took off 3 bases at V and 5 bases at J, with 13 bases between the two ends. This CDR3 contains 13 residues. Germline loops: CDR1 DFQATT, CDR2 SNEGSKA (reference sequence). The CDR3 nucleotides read TGCAGTGCTAGTGCCAGGGGAGGGGAGACCCAGTACTTC. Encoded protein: CSASARGGETQYF.

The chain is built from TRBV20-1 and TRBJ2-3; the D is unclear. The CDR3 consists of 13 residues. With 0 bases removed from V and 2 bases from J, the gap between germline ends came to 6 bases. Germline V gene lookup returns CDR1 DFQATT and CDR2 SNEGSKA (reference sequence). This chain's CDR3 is CSAREIVTDTQYF. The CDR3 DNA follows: TGCAGTGCTAGAGAGATAGTCACAGATACGCAGTATTTT.

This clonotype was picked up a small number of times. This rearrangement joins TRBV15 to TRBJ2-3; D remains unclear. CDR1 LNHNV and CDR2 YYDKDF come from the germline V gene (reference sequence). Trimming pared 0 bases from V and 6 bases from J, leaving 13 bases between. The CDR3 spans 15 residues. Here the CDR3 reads CATSRDQRALDTQYF. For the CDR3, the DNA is TGTGCCACCAGCAGAGATCAAAGGGCTCTTGATACGCAGTATTTT. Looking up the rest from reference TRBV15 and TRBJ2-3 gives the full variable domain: DAMVIQNPRYQVTQFGKPVTLSCSQTLNHNVMYWYQQKSSQAPKLLFHYYDKDFNNEADTPDNFQSRRPNTSFCFLDIRSPGLGDTAMYLCATSRDQRALDTQYFGPGTRLTVL.

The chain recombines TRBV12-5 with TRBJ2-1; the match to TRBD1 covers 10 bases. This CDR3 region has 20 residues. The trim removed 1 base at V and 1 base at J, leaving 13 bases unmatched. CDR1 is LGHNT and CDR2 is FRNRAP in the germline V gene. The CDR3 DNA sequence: TGTGCTAGTGGTTTGGGTGGGAGTTACACGGGACAGGGGTCCTACAATGAGCAGTTCTTC. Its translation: CASGLGGSYTGQGSYNEQFF.

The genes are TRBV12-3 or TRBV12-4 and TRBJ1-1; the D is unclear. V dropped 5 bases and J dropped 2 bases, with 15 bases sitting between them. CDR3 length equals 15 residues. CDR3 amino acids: CASSPRVSFNTEAFF. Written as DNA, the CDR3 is TGTGCCAGCAGTCCCCGGGTTAGTTTTAACACTGAAGCTTTCTTT.

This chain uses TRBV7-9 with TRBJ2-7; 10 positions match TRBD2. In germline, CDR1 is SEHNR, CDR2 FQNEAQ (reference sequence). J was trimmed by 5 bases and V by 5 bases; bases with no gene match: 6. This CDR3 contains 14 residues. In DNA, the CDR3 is TGTGCCAGCAGCCGACCTCTAGCGGGAGACGAGCAGTACTTC. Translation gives CASSRPLAGDEQYF.

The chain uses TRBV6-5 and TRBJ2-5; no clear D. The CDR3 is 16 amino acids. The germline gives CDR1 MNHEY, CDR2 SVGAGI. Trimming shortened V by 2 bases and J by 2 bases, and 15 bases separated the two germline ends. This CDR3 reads CASSYVLQSRQETQYF. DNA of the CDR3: TGTGCCAGCAGTTACGTTCTACAGTCTAGACAAGAGACCCAGTACTTC.

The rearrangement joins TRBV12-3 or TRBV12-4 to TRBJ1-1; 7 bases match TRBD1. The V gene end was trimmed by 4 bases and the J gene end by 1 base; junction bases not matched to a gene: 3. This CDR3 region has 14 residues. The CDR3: CASSSQGTNTEAFF. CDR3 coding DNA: TGTGCCAGCAGTTCACAGGGGACGAACACTGAAGCTTTCTTT.

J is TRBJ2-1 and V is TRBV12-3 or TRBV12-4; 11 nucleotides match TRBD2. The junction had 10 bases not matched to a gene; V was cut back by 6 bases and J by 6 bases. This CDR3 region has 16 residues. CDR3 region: CASSQLAGGPGNEQFF. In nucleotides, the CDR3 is TGTGCCAGCAGCCAATTAGCGGGAGGGCCGGGCAATGAGCAGTTCTTC.

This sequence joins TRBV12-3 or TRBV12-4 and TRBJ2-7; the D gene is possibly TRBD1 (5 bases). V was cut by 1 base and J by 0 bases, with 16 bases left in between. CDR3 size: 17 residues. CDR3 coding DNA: TGTGCCAGCAGTTTAGGGAGCGACAGCGCCGTCTCCTACGAGCAGTACTTC. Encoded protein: CASSLGSDSAVSYEQYF.

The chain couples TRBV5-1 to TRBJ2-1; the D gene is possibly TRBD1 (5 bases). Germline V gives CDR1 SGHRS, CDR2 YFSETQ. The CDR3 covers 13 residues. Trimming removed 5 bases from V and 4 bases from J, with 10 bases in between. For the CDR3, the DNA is TGCGCCAGCAGGATGACAGCATACAATGAGCAGTTCTTC. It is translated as CASRMTAYNEQFF.